This T cell receptor (beta chain) was sequenced for a study of identical twins. Healthy Caucasians provided all donations. TCRdb reanalysed the 5' RACE reads using MiXCR and keeps one entry per CDR3 protein. Among approximately 350,000 distinct CDR3 sequences, about 12% were seen once, and the ten largest hold about 7%. General observations from the study: The study reached conclusions through statistical analysis that was cross-sectional, not following the same donors.

V shed 3 bases and J 7 bases; nucleotides not matched to a gene: 3. CDR1 and CDR2 from the germline V gene are MGHRA and YSYEKL. The length of the CDR3 is 14 residues. About this clonotype: What it recognizes is unknown.

These data were also filed under a second study, of yellow fever vaccine responses in identical twins.

The sequenced material came from CD8+ T cells sorted from blood. The clonotype comes from a woman between 18 and 30 years old in good health. V gene TRBV4-1 combines with J gene TRBJ2-2, with 9 bases lining up with TRBD1. The CDR3: CASSQNRGLGELFF. CDR3 in DNA: TGCGCCAGCAGCCAGAACAGGGGGCTCGGGGAGCTGTTTTTT.